One and the same sample provided the 5 T cell receptor beta chains below, sequenced in a study of CD4 T cells in relation to SARS-CoV-2 and coronaviruses. Which antigens these TCRs recognize remains unknown. Measured with immunoSEQ multiplex PCR; TCRdb has only the in-frame clones, and not every one. The sample has approximately 36,000 clones; 70% to 85% are singletons. What was sequenced was naive CD4+ T cells from PBMCs, cultured in vitro. Subset meaning: naive CD4+ T cells isolated by negative enrichment. Source of these receptors: an adult with COVID-19.

This chain links TRBV19 with TRBJ1-2; D unclear. Per germline, CDR1 LNHDA and CDR2 SQIVND (reference sequence). The length of the CDR3 is 14 residues. V gave up 5 bases and J gave up 4 bases, with 14 bases separating them. CDR3 sequence: CASSPPGIIYGYTF. In nucleotides, the CDR3 is TGTGCCAGTAGTCCGCCCGGAATTATCTATGGCTACACCTTC. The entire variable domain, with the rest obtained from reference TRBV19 and TRBJ1-2, is as follows: DGGITQSPKYLFRKEGQNVTLSCEQNLNHDAMYWYRQDPGQGLRLIYYSQIVNDFQKGDIAEGYSVSREKKESFPLTVTSAQKNPTAFYLCASSPPGIIYGYTFGSGTRLTVV.

The chain recombines TRBV5-5 with TRBJ1-2, with D perhaps matching TRBD1 (5 bases). Germline loops: CDR1 SGHKS, CDR2 YYEKEE (reference sequence). CDR3 length: 15 residues. The V end lost 2 bases, the J end lost 2 bases, and 13 bases lay between the germline ends. The CDR3 sequence is CASSFTEGTNYGYTF. CDR3 DNA: TGTGCCAGCAGCTTTACTGAAGGGACGAACTATGGCTACACCTTC. The full variable domain, in which reference TRBV5-5 and TRBJ1-2 provide the parts outside the CDR3, is DAGVTQSPTHLIKTRGQQVTLRCSPISGHKSVSWYQQVLGQGPQFIFQYYEKEERGRGNFPDRFSARQFPNYSSELNVNALLLGDSALYLCASSFTEGTNYGYTFGSGTRLTVV.

V is TRBV6-2 or TRBV6-3 and J is TRBJ2-1; 10 bases map to TRBD1. CDR3 size: 16 residues. The V gene's germline CDR1 is MNHEY and CDR2 SVGEGT. V lost 5 bases to trimming and J lost 6 bases; unmatched junction nucleotides: 10. The CDR3 here is CASSTQTGGSFNEQFF. For the CDR3, the DNA is TGTGCCAGCAGTACCCAGACAGGGGGCTCTTTCAATGAGCAGTTCTTC.

This clone was picked up one time. The rearrangement uses TRBV20-1 and TRBJ2-5; D is perhaps TRBD2 (6 bases). V was trimmed by 3 bases and J by 1 base, leaving 27 bases between them. Germline V gene sequence: CDR1 DFQATT, CDR2 SNEGSKA (reference sequence). This CDR3 is built from 19 residues. The chain's CDR3 is CSASLPPGLAGTLQETQYF. The CDR3 region has the DNA TGCAGTGCTAGTCTCCCCCCGGGACTCGCGGGGACTCTCCAAGAGACCCAGTACTTC.

V gene TRBV6-5 combines with J gene TRBJ1-5; D gene unclear. Trimming removed 8 bases from V and 1 base from J, with 12 bases in between. CDR3 length: 14 residues. Germline assignment: CDR1 MNHEY and CDR2 SVGAGI. The CDR3 bases are TGTGCCAGCGGTCGGCAGCTGAGCAATCAGCCCCAGCATTTT. Translation gives CASGRQLSNQPQHF.